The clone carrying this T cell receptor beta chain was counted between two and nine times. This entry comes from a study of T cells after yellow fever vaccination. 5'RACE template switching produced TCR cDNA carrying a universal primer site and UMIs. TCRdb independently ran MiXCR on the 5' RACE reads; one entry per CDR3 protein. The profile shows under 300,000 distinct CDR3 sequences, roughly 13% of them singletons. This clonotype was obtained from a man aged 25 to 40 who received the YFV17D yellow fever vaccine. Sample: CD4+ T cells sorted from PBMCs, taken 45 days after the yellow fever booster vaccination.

DNA of the CDR3: TGTGCCAGCACCCCAGTGTCCGGGACTAGCGGGAGTGTCACCGGGGAGCTGTTTTTT. Its translation: CASTPVSGTSGSVTGELFF. This chain links TRBV28 with TRBJ2-2; the match to TRBD2 covers 14 bases. The CDR3 spans 19 residues. J was trimmed by 4 bases and V by 7 bases; bases with no gene match: 14. Per germline, CDR1 MDHEN and CDR2 SYDVKM.